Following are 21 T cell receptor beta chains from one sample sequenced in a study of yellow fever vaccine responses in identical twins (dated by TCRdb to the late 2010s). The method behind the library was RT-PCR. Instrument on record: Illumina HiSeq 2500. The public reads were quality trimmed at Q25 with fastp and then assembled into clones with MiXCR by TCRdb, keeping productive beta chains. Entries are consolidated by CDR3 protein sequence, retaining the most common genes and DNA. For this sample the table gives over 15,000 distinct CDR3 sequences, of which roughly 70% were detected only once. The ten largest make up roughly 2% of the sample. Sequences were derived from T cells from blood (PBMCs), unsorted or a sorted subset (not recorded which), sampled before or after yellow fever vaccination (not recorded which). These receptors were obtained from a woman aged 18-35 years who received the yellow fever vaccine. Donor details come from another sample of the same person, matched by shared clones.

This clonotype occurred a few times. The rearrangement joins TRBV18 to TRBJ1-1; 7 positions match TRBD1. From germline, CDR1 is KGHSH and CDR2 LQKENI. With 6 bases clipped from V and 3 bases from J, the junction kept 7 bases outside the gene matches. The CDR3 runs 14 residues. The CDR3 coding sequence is TGTGCCAGCTCGGCCGGACAGGCGGACACTGAAGCTTTCTTT. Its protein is CASSAGQADTEAFF.

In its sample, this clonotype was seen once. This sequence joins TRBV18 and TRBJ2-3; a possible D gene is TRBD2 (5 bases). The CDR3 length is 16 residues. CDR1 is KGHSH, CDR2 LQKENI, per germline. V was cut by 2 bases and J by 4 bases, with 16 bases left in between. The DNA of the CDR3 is TGTGCCAGCTCACCAGGTAGTGGAGGAGTCCCAGATACGCAGTATTTT. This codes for CASSPGSGGVPDTQYF.

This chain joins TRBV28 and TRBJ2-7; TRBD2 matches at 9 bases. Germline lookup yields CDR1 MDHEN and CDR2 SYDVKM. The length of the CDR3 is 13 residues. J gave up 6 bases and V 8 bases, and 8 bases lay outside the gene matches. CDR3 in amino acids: CASGNSGRVEQYF. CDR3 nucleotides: TGTGCCAGCGGGAATAGCGGGAGAGTCGAGCAGTACTTC.

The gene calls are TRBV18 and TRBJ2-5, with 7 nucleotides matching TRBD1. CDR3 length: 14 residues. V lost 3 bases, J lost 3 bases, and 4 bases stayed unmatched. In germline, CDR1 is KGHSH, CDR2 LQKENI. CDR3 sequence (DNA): TGTGCCAGCTCACCGGAAACAGGGGAAGAGACCCAGTACTTC. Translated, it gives CASSPETGEETQYF.

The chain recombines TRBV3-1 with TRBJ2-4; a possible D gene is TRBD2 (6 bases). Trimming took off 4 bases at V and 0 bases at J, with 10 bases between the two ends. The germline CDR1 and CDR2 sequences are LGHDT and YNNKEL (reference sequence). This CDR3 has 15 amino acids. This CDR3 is CASSRGEIAKNIQYF. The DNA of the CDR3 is TGTGCCAGCAGCCGCGGGGAGATAGCCAAAAACATTCAGTACTTC.

Written as DNA, the CDR3 is TGTGCCAGCAGCTTACGGGGCTTCGGAGAAAAACTGTTTTTT. It encodes CASSLRGFGEKLFF. The chain carries TRBV5-4 and TRBJ1-4, with D possibly being TRBD1 (5 bases). Germline values: CDR1 SGHNT, CDR2 YYREEE (reference sequence). Trimming pared 2 bases from V and 8 bases from J, leaving 13 bases between. This CDR3 contains 14 residues.

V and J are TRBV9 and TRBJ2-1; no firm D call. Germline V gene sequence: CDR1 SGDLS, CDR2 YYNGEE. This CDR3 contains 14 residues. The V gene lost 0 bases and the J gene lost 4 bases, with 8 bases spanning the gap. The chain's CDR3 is CASSVEAGYNEQFF. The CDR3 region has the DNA TGTGCCAGCAGCGTAGAGGCAGGTTACAATGAGCAGTTCTTC.

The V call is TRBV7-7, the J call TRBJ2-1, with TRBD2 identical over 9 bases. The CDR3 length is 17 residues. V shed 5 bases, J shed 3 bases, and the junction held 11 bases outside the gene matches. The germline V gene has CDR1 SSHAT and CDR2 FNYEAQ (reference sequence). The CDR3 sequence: CASSPSAGLASYNEQFF. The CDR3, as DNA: TGTGCCAGCAGCCCGTCAGCGGGACTAGCAAGCTACAATGAGCAGTTCTTC.

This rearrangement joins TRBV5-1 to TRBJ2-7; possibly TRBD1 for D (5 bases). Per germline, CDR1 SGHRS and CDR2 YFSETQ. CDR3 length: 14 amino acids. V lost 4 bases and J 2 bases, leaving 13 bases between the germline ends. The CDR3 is CASSDPGPPYEQYF. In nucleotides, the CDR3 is TGCGCCAGCAGCGACCCAGGGCCCCCCTACGAGCAGTACTTC. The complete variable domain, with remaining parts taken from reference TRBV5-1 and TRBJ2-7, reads KAGVTQTPRYLIKTRGQQVTLSCSPISGHRSVSWYQQTPGQGLQFLFEYFSETQRNKGNFPGRFSGRQFSNSRSEMNVSTLELGDSALYLCASSDPGPPYEQYFGPGTRLTVT.

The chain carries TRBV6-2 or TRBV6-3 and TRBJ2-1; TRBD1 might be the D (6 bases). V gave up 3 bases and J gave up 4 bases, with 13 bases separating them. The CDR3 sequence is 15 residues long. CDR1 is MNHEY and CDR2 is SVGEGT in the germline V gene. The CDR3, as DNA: TGTGCCAGCAGTTATATGGCAGGGGAATACAATGAGCAGTTCTTC. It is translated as CASSYMAGEYNEQFF.

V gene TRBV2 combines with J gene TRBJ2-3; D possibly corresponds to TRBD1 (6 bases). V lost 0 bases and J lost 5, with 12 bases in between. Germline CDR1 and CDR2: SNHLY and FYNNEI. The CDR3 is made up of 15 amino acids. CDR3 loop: CASSEAWGPGDTQYF. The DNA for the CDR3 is TGTGCCAGCAGTGAAGCTTGGGGGCCCGGAGATACGCAGTATTTT.

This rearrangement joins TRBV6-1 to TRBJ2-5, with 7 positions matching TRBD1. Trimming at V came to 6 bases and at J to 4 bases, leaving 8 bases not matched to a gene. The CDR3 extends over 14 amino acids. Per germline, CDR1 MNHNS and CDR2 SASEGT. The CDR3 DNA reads TGTGCCAGCAGCGAACAGGGGATGGGAGAGACCCAGTACTTC. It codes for CASSEQGMGETQYF.

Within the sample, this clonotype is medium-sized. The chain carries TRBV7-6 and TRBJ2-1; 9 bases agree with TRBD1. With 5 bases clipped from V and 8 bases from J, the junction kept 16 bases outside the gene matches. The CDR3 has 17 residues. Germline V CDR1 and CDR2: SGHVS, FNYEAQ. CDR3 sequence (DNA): TGTGCCAGCAGCCTTTACGGGGGGACAGGGCTACATGATGAGCAGTTCTTC. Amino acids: CASSLYGGTGLHDEQFF.

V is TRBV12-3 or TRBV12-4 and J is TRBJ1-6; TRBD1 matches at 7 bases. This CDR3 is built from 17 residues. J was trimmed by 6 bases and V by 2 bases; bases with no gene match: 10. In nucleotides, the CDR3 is TGTGCCAGCAGTTTACTTCATACCGGGACAGTTAATTCACCCCTCCACTTT. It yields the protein CASSLLHTGTVNSPLHF.

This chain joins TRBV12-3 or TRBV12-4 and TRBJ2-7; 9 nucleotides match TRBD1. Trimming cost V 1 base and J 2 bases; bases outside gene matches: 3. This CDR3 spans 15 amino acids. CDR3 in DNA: TGTGCCAGCAGTTTAGGGGGACAGGGCGCCTACGAGCAGTACGTC. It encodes CASSLGGQGAYEQYV.

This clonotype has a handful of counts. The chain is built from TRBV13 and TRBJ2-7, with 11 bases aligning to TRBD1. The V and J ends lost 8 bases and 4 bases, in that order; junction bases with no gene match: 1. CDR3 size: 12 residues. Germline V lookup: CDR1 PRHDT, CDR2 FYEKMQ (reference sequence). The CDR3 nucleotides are TGTGCCAGCGGACAGGGGGCTTACGAGCAGTACGTC. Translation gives CASGQGAYEQYV.

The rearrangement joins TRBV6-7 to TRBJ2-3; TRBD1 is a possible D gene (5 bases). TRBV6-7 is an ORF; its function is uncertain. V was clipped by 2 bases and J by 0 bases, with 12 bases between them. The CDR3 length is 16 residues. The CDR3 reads CASSYRQGPSTDTQYF. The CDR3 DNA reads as TGTGCCAGCAGTTACAGGCAGGGCCCTAGCACAGATACGCAGTATTTT.

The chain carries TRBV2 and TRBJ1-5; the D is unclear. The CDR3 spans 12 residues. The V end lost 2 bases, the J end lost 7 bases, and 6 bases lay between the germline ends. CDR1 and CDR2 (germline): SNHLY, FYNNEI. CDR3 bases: TGTGCCAGCAGTGAAACCAGCCAGCCCCAGCATTTT. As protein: CASSETSQPQHF.

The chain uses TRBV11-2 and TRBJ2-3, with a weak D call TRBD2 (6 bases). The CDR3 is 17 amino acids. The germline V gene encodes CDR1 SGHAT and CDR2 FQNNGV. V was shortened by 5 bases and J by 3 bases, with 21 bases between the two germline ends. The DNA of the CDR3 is TGTGCCAGCAGCCCCCGGGCGGGGAGGAAGGGGACAGATACGCAGTATTTT. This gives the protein CASSPRAGRKGTDTQYF.

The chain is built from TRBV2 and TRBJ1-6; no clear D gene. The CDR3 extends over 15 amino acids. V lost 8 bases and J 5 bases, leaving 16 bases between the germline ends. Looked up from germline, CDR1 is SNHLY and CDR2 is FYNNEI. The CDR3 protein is CASAGRQSHNSPLHF. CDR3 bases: TGTGCCAGCGCCGGCAGGCAGTCCCATAATTCACCCCTCCACTTT. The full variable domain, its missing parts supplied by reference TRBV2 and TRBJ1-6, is EPEVTQTPSHQVTQMGQEVILRCVPISNHLYFYWYRQILGQKVEFLVSFYNNEISEKSEIFDDQFSVERPDGSNFTLKIRSTKLEDSAMYFCASAGRQSHNSPLHFGNGTRLTVT.

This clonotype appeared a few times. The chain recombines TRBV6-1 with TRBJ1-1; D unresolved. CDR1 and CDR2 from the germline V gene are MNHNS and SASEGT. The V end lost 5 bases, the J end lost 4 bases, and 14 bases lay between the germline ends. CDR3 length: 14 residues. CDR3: CASSRTASLTEAFF. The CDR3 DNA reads TGTGCCAGCAGTCGCACGGCCTCACTCACTGAAGCTTTCTTT.